This T cell receptor (beta chain) was obtained from a study of blood T cell repertoires in COVID-19. Measured with immunoSEQ multiplex PCR; TCRdb has only the in-frame clones, and not every one. The table shows hundreds of thousands of clones, with about 86% occurring only once. V lost 5 bases and J lost 4, with 18 bases in between. Germline assignment: CDR1 MNHEY and CDR2 SMNVEV (reference sequence). The CDR3 is 16 amino acids. Source material: peripheral blood. This clonotype originated in a woman between 65 and 79 years old with COVID-19, enrolled during active disease. This chain uses TRBV27 with TRBJ1-3; weak D call: TRBD1 (5 bases). The CDR3 reads CASSQWGGLGGNTIYF. DNA for the CDR3: TGTGCCAGCAGTCAATGGGGGGGATTGGGCGGAAACACCATATATTTT.